These T cell receptor beta chains were read from a single sample in a study of early T cells in non-severe SARS-CoV-2 infection. TCRdb reprocessed the 5' RACE reads via MiXCR and lists one record per CDR3 protein. The sample holds about 64,000 distinct CDR3 sequences, 8% to 9% seen once. Sequencing was performed on whole blood, taken at baseline. These receptors were taken from an adult who was a healthcare worker with PCR-confirmed SARS-CoV-2 infection or an uninfected control (not recorded which). Each CDR3 is given with its conserved first and last residue. D genes are given only for firm matches. Size tells how often a clone was seen (once, few, many) or the class of an expanded clone, and some rows leave it out.

J gene	D gene	V gene	clone size	CDR3 protein	CDR3 DNA
TRBJ2-3	TRBD2	TRBV7-2	few	CASSVSGASTDTQYF	TGTGCCAGCAGCGTTAGCGGGGCAAGCACAGATACGCAGTATTTT
TRBJ2-5	TRBD2	TRBV6-6	few	CASSYSDSGTGETQYF	TGTGCCAGCAGTTACTCGGATAGCGGGACTGGGGAGACCCAGTACTTC
TRBJ2-7	TRBD2	TRBV5-8	-	CVSTWTRNEQYF	TGTGTCAGCACATGGACTAGGAACGAGCAGTACTTC
TRBJ2-3	-	TRBV12-3/TRBV12-4	many	CASSLYIPSVSTDTQYF	TGTGCCAGCAGTCTCTATATCCCTAGCGTCAGCACAGATACGCAGTATTTT
TRBJ1-1	-	TRBV5-4	few	CASSLSSSPSKGAFF	TGTGCCAGCAGCCTCTCAAGCAGTCCCTCTAAAGGAGCTTTCTTT
TRBJ2-1	TRBD2	TRBV5-6	many	CASSQLGLAGNNEQFF	TGTGCCAGCAGCCAACTTGGACTAGCGGGTAACAATGAGCAGTTCTTC
TRBJ2-3	TRBD2	TRBV7-2	few	CASISLAIYTDTQYF	TGTGCCAGCATCTCACTAGCGATCTACACAGATACGCAGTATTTT
TRBJ2-5	-	TRBV20-1	many	CSARGLQETQYF	TGCAGTGCTAGAGGCCTCCAAGAGACCCAGTACTTC
TRBJ2-7	TRBD2	TRBV4-3	many	CASSPGLPSYEQYF	TGCGCCAGCAGCCCGGGACTACCCTCCTACGAGCAGTACTTC
TRBJ1-1	-	TRBV12-3/TRBV12-4	few	CASSLGQGMLTNEAFF	TGTGCCAGCAGTTTGGGGCAGGGGATGCTAACTAACGAAGCTTTCTTT
TRBJ2-7	-	TRBV10-3	few	CAISAGGVEQYF	TGTGCCATCAGTGCGGGTGGCGTCGAGCAGTACTTC
TRBJ1-1	TRBD1	TRBV19	few	CASTNPSTGIAFF	TGTGCCAGTACCAATCCCTCGACAGGGATTGCTTTCTTT
TRBJ1-5	-	TRBV4-3	many	CASSQVAGSNQPQHF	TGCGCCAGCAGCCAAGTTGCAGGGAGCAATCAGCCCCAGCATTTT
TRBJ1-2	TRBD1	TRBV7-2	few	CASSLGGQGYGYTF	TGTGCCAGCAGCTTAGGTGGACAGGGCTATGGCTACACCTTC
TRBJ2-2	TRBD2	TRBV6-2/TRBV6-3	-	CASSRRLAGSNTGELFF	TGTGCCAGCAGCCGACGACTAGCGGGATCGAACACCGGGGAGCTGTTTTTT
TRBJ1-1	-	TRBV2	many	CASSEAAVEAFF	TGTGCCAGCAGTGAAGCAGCAGTTGAAGCTTTCTTT
TRBJ1-3	TRBD1	TRBV7-9	few	CASSSSDREGNTIYF	TGTGCCAGCAGCTCATCGGACAGGGAGGGAAACACCATATATTTT
TRBJ2-3	-	TRBV7-9	-	CASSSGLGRSTDTQYF	TGTGCCAGCAGCTCAGGGCTCGGCCGAAGCACAGATACGCAGTATTTT
TRBJ2-7	TRBD2	TRBV11-2	few	CASSLVPGGPYEQYF	TGTGCCAGCAGCTTAGTTCCGGGAGGACCCTACGAGCAGTACTTC
TRBJ1-2	-	TRBV7-6	many	CASSQDTYGYTF	TGTGCCAGCAGCCAGGACACCTATGGCTACACCTTC
TRBJ2-3	TRBD1	TRBV11-1	once	CASSADRTTQYF	TGTGCCAGCAGCGCGGACAGGACGACGCAGTATTTT
TRBJ2-2	TRBD2	TRBV11-2	many	CASSASGRGGTGELFF	TGTGCCAGCAGCGCTAGCGGGAGGGGAGGCACCGGGGAGCTGTTTTTT
TRBJ2-1	-	TRBV6-4	-	CASIHPEQFF	TGTGCCAGCATCCACCCGGAGCAGTTCTTC
TRBJ1-5	-	TRBV23-1	few	CASSQSPASGGNQPQHF	TGCGCCAGCAGTCAGTCCCCGGCCTCTGGGGGCAATCAGCCCCAGCATTTT
TRBJ2-7	-	TRBV6-5	many	CASSYPYIDYEQYF	TGTGCCAGCAGTTACCCTTATATCGACTACGAGCAGTACTTC
TRBJ2-2	-	TRBV7-8	many	CASSLLGGLQPRGPGELFF	TGTGCCAGCAGCTTGTTGGGCGGGCTCCAACCGAGGGGCCCCGGGGAGCTGTTTTTT
TRBJ1-2	TRBD1	TRBV6-6	-	CASSYGTGAASLPGYTF	TGTGCCAGCAGTTACGGGACAGGGGCTGCATCCCTCCCTGGCTACACCTTC
TRBJ2-7	-	TRBV15	-	CATSRGGRTEQYF	TGTGCCACCAGCAGAGGTGGGAGGACCGAGCAGTACTTC
TRBJ2-1	TRBD2	TRBV10-2	few	CASTRTSGISYNEQFF	TGCGCCAGCACCCGGACTAGCGGGATCTCCTACAATGAGCAGTTCTTC
TRBJ2-7	-	TRBV6-1	few	CASRRGSEQYF	TGTGCCAGCAGGCGAGGTTCCGAGCAGTACTTC
TRBJ2-2	-	TRBV7-9	many	CASSLRRNTGELFF	TGTGCCAGCAGCTTAAGGCGGAACACCGGGGAGCTGTTTTTT